This entry lists 9 T cell receptor beta chains sequenced from one sample in a study of cytomegalovirus exposure and HLA in healthy donors. PCR primers comprised 60 Vbeta and 13 Jbeta primers. Data came from immunoSEQ multiplex PCR; TCRdb stores just in-frame clones and leaves some out. The data contain fewer than 150,000 clones, 65% to 80% of them singletons. The specimen sequenced was PBMCs. Receptors were obtained from a man between 60 and 75 years old in good health and CMV-seropositive.

The CDR3 region has the DNA TGTGCCAGCAGCCGTCCCATCGGCGGGAACACTGAAGCTTTCTTT. Translated: CASSRPIGGNTEAFF. The chain couples TRBV7-9 to TRBJ1-1; D remains ambiguous. CDR1 is SEHNR and CDR2 is FQNEAQ in the germline V gene (reference sequence). Deletions cut 5 bases from V and 1 base from J, with 14 bases between. The CDR3 extends over 15 amino acids.

The chain carries TRBV7-8 and TRBJ1-2; TRBD1 might be the D (6 bases). V lost 1 base and J lost 1, with 25 bases in between. Germline V lookup: CDR1 SGHVS, CDR2 FQNEAQ. The CDR3 is 20 residues long. The CDR3 region is CASSLEGLGGSPNRNYGYTF. In DNA, the CDR3 is TGTGCCAGCAGCTTAGAAGGGTTAGGGGGTAGCCCCAACCGTAACTATGGCTACACCTTC.

The rearrangement links TRBV7-6 to TRBJ2-3; 9 bases map to TRBD2. V dropped 4 bases and J dropped 6; count of bases not matched to a gene: 5. The CDR3 sequence is 14 residues long. The germline V gene encodes CDR1 SGHVS and CDR2 FNYEAQ. The CDR3 protein is CASSSLAGADTQYF. The CDR3 nucleotides read TGTGCCAGCAGCTCTTTAGCGGGAGCGGATACGCAGTATTTT.

The chain carries TRBV9 and TRBJ1-1; TRBD1 is a possible D gene (5 bases). Germline V lookup: CDR1 SGDLS, CDR2 YYNGEE. This CDR3 is built from 13 residues. V was cut by 7 bases and J by 0 bases, with 10 bases left in between. For the CDR3, the DNA is TGTGCCAGCTCAGGACATCTGAACACTGAAGCTTTCTTT. It translates to CASSGHLNTEAFF.

The rearrangement uses TRBV30 and TRBJ1-5, with D perhaps matching TRBD1 (5 bases). Trimming removed 8 bases from V and 1 base from J, with 6 bases in between. The germline V gene encodes CDR1 GTSNPN and CDR2 SVGIG (reference sequence). The CDR3 totals 11 residues. CDR3: CAGGSNQPQHF. The CDR3 region has the DNA TGTGCCGGGGGGAGCAATCAGCCCCAGCATTTT.

The chain links TRBV5-4 to TRBJ2-7, with TRBD1 matching 8 bases. Germline CDR1 SGHNT, CDR2 YYREEE (reference sequence). The CDR3 has 13 amino acids. The J segment lost 5 bases and the V segment lost 1 base, leaving 2 bases of the junction unmatched. CDR3 region: CASSLTGGNEQYF. The CDR3 nucleotides are TGTGCCAGCAGCTTGACAGGGGGGAACGAGCAGTACTTC.

This rearrangement joins TRBV7-9 to TRBJ2-5; D perhaps matches TRBD1 (5 bases). Germline CDR1 and CDR2: SEHNR and FQNEAQ (reference sequence). The V end was cut by 3 bases, the J end by 0 bases, with 8 bases between. CDR3 length: 14 amino acids. CDR3 sequence (DNA): TGTGCCAGCAGCTTTACAGGATACCAAGAGACCCAGTACTTC. Encoded protein: CASSFTGYQETQYF.

This clone has just one count. This sequence joins TRBV18 and TRBJ1-3, with D possibly TRBD1 on 5 matching bases. Trimming removed 3 bases at V and 0 bases at J, with 18 bases between. This CDR3 comprises 18 residues. Germline assignment: CDR1 KGHSH and CDR2 LQKENI. In nucleotides, the CDR3 is TGTGCCAGCTCACCGTTCGCAGGGACTATACACTCTGGAAACACCATATATTTT. It encodes CASSPFAGTIHSGNTIYF.

This chain joins TRBV5-1 and TRBJ2-3; TRBD2 aligns across 11 bases. Per the germline V gene, CDR1 is SGHRS and CDR2 is YFSETQ. The CDR3 is 15 amino acids. With V trimmed by 1 base and J by 6 bases, 4 bases remained unmatched. The CDR3: CASSLTSGGGDTQYF. CDR3 bases: TGCGCCAGCAGCTTGACTAGCGGGGGAGGGGATACGCAGTATTTT.